These T cell receptor beta chains were read from a single sample in a study of cytomegalovirus exposure and HLA in healthy donors. Clones were sequenced by immunoSEQ multiplex PCR, and TCRdb holds only the in-frame ones, with some missing. The sample has 280,000 or so clones; about 90% are singletons. Material for sequencing was PBMCs. Receptor source: a woman aged 18-30 years in good health and CMV-seronegative. Each CDR3 is given with its conserved first and last residue. A D gene is named only where the DNA matches it firmly. Clone size appears in some rows only: once, few, many, or a class for an expanded clone.

d_call,clone_size,j_call,v_call,cdr3_aa,cdr3_nt
TRBD1,.,TRBJ2-7,TRBV10-2,CASSEFPGQVSYEQYF,TGCGCCAGCAGTGAGTTTCCGGGACAGGTATCCTACGAGCAGTACTTC
TRBD1,.,TRBJ1-1,TRBV7-9,CASSLRVGQGQAFF,TGTGCCAGCAGCCTTAGGGTAGGACAGGGACAAGCTTTCTTT
.,.,TRBJ1-1,TRBV7-8,CASSSGGTEAFF,TGTGCCAGCAGCTCCGGAGGCACTGAAGCTTTCTTT
.,.,TRBJ1-2,TRBV5-1,CASSSTGFNGYTF,TGCGCCAGCAGCTCAACAGGGTTCAATGGCTACACCTTC
TRBD1,.,TRBJ2-5,TRBV27,CASSSINRGYQETQYF,TGTGCCAGCAGTTCGATCAACAGGGGGTACCAAGAGACCCAGTACTTC
.,.,TRBJ1-1,TRBV19,CASSTTGESSTEAFF,TGTGCCAGTAGTACTACCGGAGAGTCGAGCACTGAAGCTTTCTTT
.,.,TRBJ1-1,TRBV5-1,CASSLLGGDTEAFF,TGCGCCAGCAGCTTACTCGGGGGGGACACTGAAGCTTTCTTT
TRBD2,.,TRBJ2-1,TRBV9,CASARGAPSYNEQFF,TGTGCCTCCGCGCGGGGGGCTCCTTCCTACAATGAGCAGTTCTTC
.,once,TRBJ2-1,TRBV5-1,CASSFVLGPYNEQFF,TGCGCCAGCAGTTTCGTTTTGGGCCCTTACAATGAGCAGTTCTTC
.,.,TRBJ2-7,TRBV7-9,CASSGGLFYEQYF,TGTGCCAGCTCGGGGGGCCTGTTCTACGAGCAGTACTTC
TRBD1,.,TRBJ1-5,TRBV30,CAWNTGGRQPQHF,TGTGCCTGGAACACAGGGGGCAGGCAGCCCCAGCATTTT
.,.,TRBJ2-1,TRBV29-1,CSVEHPRAYNEQFF,TGCAGCGTTGAACACCCGCGGGCCTACAATGAGCAGTTCTTC
.,.,TRBJ1-2,TRBV27,CASSPTSNYGYTF,TGTGCCAGCAGCCCAACTTCTAACTATGGCTACACCTTC
.,.,TRBJ2-7,TRBV27,CASSSQGHEQYF,TGTGCCAGCTCCAGCCAGGGCCACGAGCAGTACTTC
.,.,TRBJ2-7,TRBV9,CASSVGVGGSEQYF,TGTGCCAGCAGCGTAGGTGTAGGGGGAAGCGAGCAGTACTTC